Shown below are 2 T cell receptor beta chains from a single sample sequenced in a study of blood T cell repertoires in COVID-19. The protocol was immunoSEQ multiplex PCR, while the TCRdb copy is restricted to in-frame clones and leaves out a portion. The table lists about 49,000 clones, approximately 87% of them singletons. Sequencing was carried out using peripheral blood. Every receptor here comes from a woman of 80 years or more with COVID-19, enrolled during active disease.

This chain links TRBV5-1 with TRBJ2-7; D is possibly TRBD1 (6 bases). The V and J ends lost 4 bases and 0 bases respectively, with 11 bases between them. The germline gives CDR1 SGHRS, CDR2 YFSETQ. The CDR3 spans 14 residues. The chain's CDR3 is CASSTGQSSYEQYF. CDR3 DNA: TGCGCCAGCAGCACAGGACAGAGCTCCTACGAGCAGTACTTC.

This chain links TRBV2 with TRBJ1-2; 8 bases are a match to TRBD1. Germline CDR1 is SNHLY and CDR2 is FYNNEI. The CDR3 extends over 15 amino acids. The V gene end was trimmed by 6 bases and the J gene end by 8 bases; junction bases not matched to a gene: 14. The CDR3 here is CASRPAGQGTRGYTF. DNA of the CDR3: TGTGCCAGCAGGCCAGCTGGACAGGGAACTCGGGGCTACACCTTC.